This entry features one T cell receptor beta chain sequence. The data derive from a study of cytomegalovirus exposure and HLA in healthy donors. PCR primers comprised 60 Vbeta and 13 Jbeta primers. TCRdb keeps only in-frame clones here, not all; method: immunoSEQ multiplex PCR. The sample records 150,000 to 180,000 clones, 74% being singletons. The CDR3 totals 16 residues. Trimming cost V 2 bases and J 5 bases; bases outside gene matches: 6. Germline V CDR1 and CDR2: SGHDN, FVKESK. This TCR was sampled from a man aged 30 to 39 in good health and CMV-seronegative. V gene TRBV14 combines with J gene TRBJ2-1; TRBD2 matches at 10 bases. The sample consisted of PBMCs. CDR3 region: CASSQTSGVSDNEQFF. The CDR3 DNA follows: TGTGCCAGCAGCCAAACTAGCGGGGTTTCAGACAATGAGCAGTTCTTC.